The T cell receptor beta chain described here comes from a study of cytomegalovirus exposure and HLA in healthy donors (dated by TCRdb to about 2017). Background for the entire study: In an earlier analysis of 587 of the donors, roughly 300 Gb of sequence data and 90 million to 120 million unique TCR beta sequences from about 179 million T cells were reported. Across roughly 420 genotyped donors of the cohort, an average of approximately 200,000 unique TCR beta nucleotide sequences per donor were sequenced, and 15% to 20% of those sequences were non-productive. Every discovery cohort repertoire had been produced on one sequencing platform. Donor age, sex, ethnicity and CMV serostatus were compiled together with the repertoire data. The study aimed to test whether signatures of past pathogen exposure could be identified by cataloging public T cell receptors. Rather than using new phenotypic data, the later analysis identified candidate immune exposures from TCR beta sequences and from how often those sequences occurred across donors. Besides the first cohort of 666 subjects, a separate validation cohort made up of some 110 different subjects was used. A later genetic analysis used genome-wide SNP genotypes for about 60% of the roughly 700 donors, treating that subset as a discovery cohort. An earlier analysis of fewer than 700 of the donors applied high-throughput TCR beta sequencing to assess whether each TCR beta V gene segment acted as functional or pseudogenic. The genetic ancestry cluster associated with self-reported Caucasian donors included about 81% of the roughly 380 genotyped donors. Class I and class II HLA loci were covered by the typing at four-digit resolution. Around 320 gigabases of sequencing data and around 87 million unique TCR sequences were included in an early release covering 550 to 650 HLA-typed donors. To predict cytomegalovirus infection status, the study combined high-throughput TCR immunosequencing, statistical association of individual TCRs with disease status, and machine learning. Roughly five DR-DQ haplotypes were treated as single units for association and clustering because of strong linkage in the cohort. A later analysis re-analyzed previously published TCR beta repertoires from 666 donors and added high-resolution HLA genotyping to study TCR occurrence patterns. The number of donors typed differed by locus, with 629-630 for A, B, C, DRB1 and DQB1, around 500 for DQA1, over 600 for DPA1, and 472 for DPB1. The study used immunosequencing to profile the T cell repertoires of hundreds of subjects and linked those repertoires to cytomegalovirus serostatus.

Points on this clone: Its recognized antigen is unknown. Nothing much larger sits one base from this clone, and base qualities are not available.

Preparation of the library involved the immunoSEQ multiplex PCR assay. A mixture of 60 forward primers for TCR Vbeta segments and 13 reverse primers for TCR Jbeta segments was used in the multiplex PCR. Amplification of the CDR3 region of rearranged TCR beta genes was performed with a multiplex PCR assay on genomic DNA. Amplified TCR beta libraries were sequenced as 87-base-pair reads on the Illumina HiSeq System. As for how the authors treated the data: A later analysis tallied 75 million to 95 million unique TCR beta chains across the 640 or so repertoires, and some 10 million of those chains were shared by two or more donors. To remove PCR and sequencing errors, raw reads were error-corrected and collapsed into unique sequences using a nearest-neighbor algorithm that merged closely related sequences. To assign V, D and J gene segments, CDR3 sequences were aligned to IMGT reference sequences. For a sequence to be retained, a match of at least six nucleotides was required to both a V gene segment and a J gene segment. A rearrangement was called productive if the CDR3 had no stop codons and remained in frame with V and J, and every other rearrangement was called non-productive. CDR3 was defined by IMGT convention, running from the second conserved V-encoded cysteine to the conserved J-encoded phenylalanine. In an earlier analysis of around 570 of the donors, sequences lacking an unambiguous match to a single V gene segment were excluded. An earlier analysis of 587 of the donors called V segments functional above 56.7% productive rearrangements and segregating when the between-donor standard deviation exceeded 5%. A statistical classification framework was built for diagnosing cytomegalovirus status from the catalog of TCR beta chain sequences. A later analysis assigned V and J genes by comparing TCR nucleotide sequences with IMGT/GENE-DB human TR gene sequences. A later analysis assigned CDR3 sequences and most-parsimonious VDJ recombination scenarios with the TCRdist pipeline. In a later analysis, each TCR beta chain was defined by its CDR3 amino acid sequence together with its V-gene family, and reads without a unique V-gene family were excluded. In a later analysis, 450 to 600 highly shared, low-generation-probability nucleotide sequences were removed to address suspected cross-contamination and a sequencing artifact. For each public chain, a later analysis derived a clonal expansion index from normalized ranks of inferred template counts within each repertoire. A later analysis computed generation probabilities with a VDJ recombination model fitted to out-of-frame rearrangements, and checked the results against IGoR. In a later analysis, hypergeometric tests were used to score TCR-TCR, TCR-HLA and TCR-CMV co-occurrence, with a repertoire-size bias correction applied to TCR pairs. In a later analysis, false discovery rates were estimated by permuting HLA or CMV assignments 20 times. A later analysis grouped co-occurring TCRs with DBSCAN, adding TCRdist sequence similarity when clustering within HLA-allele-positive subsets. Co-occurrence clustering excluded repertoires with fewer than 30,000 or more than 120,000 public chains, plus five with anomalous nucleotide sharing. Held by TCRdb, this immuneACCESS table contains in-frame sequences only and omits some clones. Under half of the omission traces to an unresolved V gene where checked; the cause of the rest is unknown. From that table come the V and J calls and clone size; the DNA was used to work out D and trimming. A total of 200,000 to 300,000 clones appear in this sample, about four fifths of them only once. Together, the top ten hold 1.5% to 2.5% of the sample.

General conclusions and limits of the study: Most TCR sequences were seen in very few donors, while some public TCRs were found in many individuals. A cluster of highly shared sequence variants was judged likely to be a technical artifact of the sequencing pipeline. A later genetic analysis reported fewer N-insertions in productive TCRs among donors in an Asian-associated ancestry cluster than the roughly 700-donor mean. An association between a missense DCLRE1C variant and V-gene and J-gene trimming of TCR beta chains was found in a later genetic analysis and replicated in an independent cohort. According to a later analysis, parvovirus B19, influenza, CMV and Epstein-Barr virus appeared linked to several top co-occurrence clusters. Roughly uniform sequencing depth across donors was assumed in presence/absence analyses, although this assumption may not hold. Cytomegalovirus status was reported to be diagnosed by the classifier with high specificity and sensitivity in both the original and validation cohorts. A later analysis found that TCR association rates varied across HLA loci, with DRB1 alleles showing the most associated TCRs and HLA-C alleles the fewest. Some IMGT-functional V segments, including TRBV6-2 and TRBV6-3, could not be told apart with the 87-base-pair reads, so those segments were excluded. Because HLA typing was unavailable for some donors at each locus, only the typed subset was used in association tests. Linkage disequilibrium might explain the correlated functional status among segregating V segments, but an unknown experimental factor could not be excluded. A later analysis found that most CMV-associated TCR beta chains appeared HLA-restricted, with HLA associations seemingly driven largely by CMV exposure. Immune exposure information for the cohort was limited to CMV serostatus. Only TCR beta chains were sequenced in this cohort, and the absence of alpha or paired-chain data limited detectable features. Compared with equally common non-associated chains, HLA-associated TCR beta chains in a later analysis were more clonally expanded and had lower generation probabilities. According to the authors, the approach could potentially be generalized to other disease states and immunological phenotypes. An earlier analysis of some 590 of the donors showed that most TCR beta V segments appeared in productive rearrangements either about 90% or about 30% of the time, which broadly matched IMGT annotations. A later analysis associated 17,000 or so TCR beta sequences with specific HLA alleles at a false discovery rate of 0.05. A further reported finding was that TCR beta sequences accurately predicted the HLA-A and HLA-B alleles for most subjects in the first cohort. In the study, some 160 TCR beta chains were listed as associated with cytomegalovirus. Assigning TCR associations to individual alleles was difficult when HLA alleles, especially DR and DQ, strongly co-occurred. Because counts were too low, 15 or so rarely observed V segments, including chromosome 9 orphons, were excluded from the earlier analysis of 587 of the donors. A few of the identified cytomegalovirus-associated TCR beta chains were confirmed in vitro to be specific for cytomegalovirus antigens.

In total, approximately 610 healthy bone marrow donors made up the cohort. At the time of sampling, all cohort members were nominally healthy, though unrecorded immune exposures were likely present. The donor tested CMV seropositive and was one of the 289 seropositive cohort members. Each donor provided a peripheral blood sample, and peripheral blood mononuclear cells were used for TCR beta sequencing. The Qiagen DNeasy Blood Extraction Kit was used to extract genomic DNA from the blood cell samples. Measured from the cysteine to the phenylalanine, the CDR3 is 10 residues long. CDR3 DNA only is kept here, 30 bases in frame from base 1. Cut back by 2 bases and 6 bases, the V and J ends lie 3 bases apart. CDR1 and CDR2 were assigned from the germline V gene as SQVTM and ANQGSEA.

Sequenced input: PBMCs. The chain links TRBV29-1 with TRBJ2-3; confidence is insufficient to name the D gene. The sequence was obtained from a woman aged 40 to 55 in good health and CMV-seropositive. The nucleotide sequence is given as TGCAGCGTTGAATCGGATACGCAGTATTTT. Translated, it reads CSVESDTQYF.